This TCR beta chain is drawn from a study of blood T cell repertoires in COVID-19. Study information: Acute-phase and convalescent COVID-19 samples originated in the United States, Italy and Spain. Sources were T cells, B-cell-depleted T cells, or PBMCs; the material itself was cDNA or gDNA.

Per germline, CDR1 LGHNA and CDR2 YSLEER. Trimming pared 4 bases from V and 2 bases from J, leaving 12 bases between. The CDR3 sequence is 14 residues long. Source study methods: Nucleated cell counts were estimated from reference gene primer amplification. TCRdb's copy holds only in-frame clones and misses some; the assay was immunoSEQ multiplex PCR. That table gives V, J and clone size, and the DNA gave D and trimming. Seen here are about 75,000 clones, about 90% observed once, and the top ten hold roughly 45%. Sequenced material: peripheral blood. The chain joins TRBV4-3 to TRBJ2-7, with D hard to call. This sequence was found in a human donor in a cohort sampled during active COVID-19. DNA of the CDR3: TGCGCCAGCAGCCTCGGTATCCCTCCCTACGAGCAGTACTTC. Translation gives CASSLGIPPYEQYF.